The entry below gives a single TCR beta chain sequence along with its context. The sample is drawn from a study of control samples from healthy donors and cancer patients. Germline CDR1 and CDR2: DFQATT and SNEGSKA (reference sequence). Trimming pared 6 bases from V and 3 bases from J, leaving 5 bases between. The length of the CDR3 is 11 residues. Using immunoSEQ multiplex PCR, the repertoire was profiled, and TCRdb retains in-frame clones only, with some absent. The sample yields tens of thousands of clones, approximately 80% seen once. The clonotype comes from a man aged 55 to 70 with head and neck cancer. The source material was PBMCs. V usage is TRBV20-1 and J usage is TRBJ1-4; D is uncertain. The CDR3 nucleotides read TGCAGTGCAGAGTCTAATGAAAAACTGTTTTTT. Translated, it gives CSAESNEKLFF.